The 14 T cell receptor beta chains given below trace back to one sample, sequenced in a study of blood T cell repertoires in COVID-19. Profiled with immunoSEQ multiplex PCR; TCRdb holds only in-frame clones, not every one. The table has 250,000 to 350,000 clones, nearly 90% seen once. The source material was PBMCs or T cells enriched from blood (not recorded which). The source is a young woman with acute COVID-19.

This sequence joins TRBV19 and TRBJ2-4, with 7 bases aligning to TRBD2. CDR3 length equals 15 residues. V gave up 2 bases and J gave up 6 bases; unmatched junction bases: 7. The V gene's germline CDR1 is LNHDA and CDR2 SQIVND (reference sequence). CDR3 in amino acids: CASSIIPIAGNIQYF. The CDR3 region has the DNA TGTGCCAGTAGTATAATTCCTATAGCGGGAAACATTCAGTACTTC.

The chain employs TRBV6-2 or TRBV6-3 and TRBJ2-1; 9 bases line up with TRBD2. V lost 6 bases to trimming and J lost 12 bases; unmatched junction nucleotides: 15. The germline V gene encodes CDR1 MNHEY and CDR2 SVGEGT. The CDR3 consists of 15 residues. Written as DNA, the CDR3 is TGTGCCAGCAGCTCTCCGGGACTAGCTCGCTACGGGCAGTTCTTC. Its translation: CASSSPGLARYGQFF.

V gene TRBV28 combines with J gene TRBJ1-4, with no clear D. The CDR3 totals 14 residues. CDR1 and CDR2 (germline): MDHEN, SYDVKM. The V end lost 3 bases, the J end lost 7 bases, and 12 bases lay between the germline ends. CDR3 protein: CASSLGSGLEKLFF. The CDR3 nucleotides are TGTGCCAGCAGTTTGGGATCCGGACTTGAAAAACTGTTTTTT.

The rearrangement links TRBV21-1 to TRBJ1-2; the DNA was not used to check the table's D call, TRBD1. TRBV21-1 is flagged as a pseudogene. This CDR3 has 14 residues. CDR3 in amino acids: CASSKAGIPGGYTF. CDR3 nucleotides: TGTGCCAGCAGCAAAGCAGGGATCCCAGGGGGCTACACCTTC.

This clone came up a few times. The J gene is TRBJ2-1, the V gene TRBV7-9, with 13 nucleotides matching TRBD2. After removal of 1 base from V and 4 bases from J, the junction contained 4 bases not matched to a gene. The CDR3 covers 17 residues. The germline V gene has CDR1 SEHNR and CDR2 FQNEAQ (reference sequence). The CDR3 is CASSLGGTSGKYNEQFF. The CDR3 DNA follows: TGTGCCAGCAGCTTAGGTGGGACTAGCGGGAAGTACAATGAGCAGTTCTTC.

This chain links TRBV28 with TRBJ1-4, with 7 nucleotides matching TRBD1. Germline V gene data show CDR1 as MDHEN and CDR2 as SYDVKM. The CDR3 length is 15 residues. Losses at the gene ends were 5 bases for V and 8 bases for J; bases not matched to a gene: 11. The CDR3 protein is CASSQKQGWGEKLFF. CDR3 in DNA: TGTGCCAGCAGTCAAAAACAGGGGTGGGGGGAAAAACTGTTTTTT.

The rearrangement links TRBV13 to TRBJ2-7; possibly TRBD2 for D (6 bases). The V gene's germline CDR1 is PRHDT and CDR2 FYEKMQ (reference sequence). The CDR3 extends over 15 amino acids. Trimming took off 5 bases at V and 4 bases at J, with 18 bases between the two ends. The DNA for the CDR3 is TGTGCCAGCAGCCCCGGTTCCGGGGGTAGATACGAGCAGTACTTC. Protein product: CASSPGSGGRYEQYF.

This chain joins TRBV19 and TRBJ2-5; maybe TRBD1 (6 bases). Trimming removed 4 bases from V and 2 bases from J, with 8 bases in between. CDR1 and CDR2 (germline): LNHDA, SQIVND (reference sequence). The length of the CDR3 is 13 residues. CDR3 residues: CASSTTGQETQYF. CDR3 sequence (DNA): TGTGCCAGTAGTACGACAGGTCAAGAGACCCAGTACTTC.

Here the CDR3 DNA reads TGCAGCGTTGAAGCGTCCGGTCGTGGGAGGGCCTACGAGCAGTACTTC. Translation gives CSVEASGRGRAYEQYF. This chain links TRBV29-1 with TRBJ2-7, with TRBD2 identical over 7 bases. This CDR3 spans 16 amino acids. J was trimmed by 2 bases and V by 1 base; bases with no gene match: 11. Germline CDR1 and CDR2: SQVTM and ANQGSEA.

The rearrangement joins TRBV27 to TRBJ1-4; no clear D. V dropped 5 bases and J dropped 5 bases, with 9 bases sitting between them. The length of the CDR3 is 13 residues. The V gene's germline CDR1 is MNHEY and CDR2 SMNVEV (reference sequence). CDR3 sequence (DNA): TGTGCCAGCAGTAGGTGGGAGAATGAAAAACTGTTTTTT. Its protein is CASSRWENEKLFF.

The chain combines TRBV5-6 with TRBJ1-2; 11 bases fit TRBD1. The trim removed 0 bases at V and 4 bases at J, leaving 11 bases unmatched. The V gene's germline CDR1 is SGHDT and CDR2 YYEEEE. CDR3 length: 18 amino acids. For the CDR3, the DNA is TGTGCCAGCAGCTTGGCCAAAGGACAGGGGGCTCTCCTCTATGGCTACACCTTC. Its protein is CASSLAKGQGALLYGYTF.

The rearrangement joins TRBV6-5 to TRBJ1-4; D may be TRBD1 (6 bases). Germline CDR1 MNHEY, CDR2 SVGAGI. The CDR3 is 15 residues long. With 8 bases removed from V and 3 bases from J, the gap between germline ends came to 16 bases. The CDR3 reads CASSPAGVANEKLFF. The CDR3 region has the DNA TGTGCCAGCTCCCCCGCAGGGGTGGCTAATGAAAAACTGTTTTTT.

This clone appeared a few times. This chain uses TRBV19 with TRBJ1-5; a weak D match, TRBD1 (5 bases). Looked up from germline, CDR1 is LNHDA and CDR2 is SQIVND (reference sequence). There are 11 residues in the CDR3. Trimming removed 5 bases at V and 8 bases at J, with 7 bases between. CDR3: CASSGGEPQHF. CDR3 bases: TGTGCCAGTAGTGGGGGGGAGCCCCAGCATTTT. Combining the CDR3 with reference TRBV19 and TRBJ1-5 gives the whole variable domain DGGITQSPKYLFRKEGQNVTLSCEQNLNHDAMYWYRQDPGQGLRLIYYSQIVNDFQKGDIAEGYSVSREKKESFPLTVTSAQKNPTAFYLCASSGGEPQHFGDGTRLSIL.

This clone was recorded only once. This chain uses TRBV7-8 with TRBJ2-2, with D unresolved. Trimming pared 8 bases from V and 1 base from J, leaving 17 bases between. Per germline, CDR1 SGHVS and CDR2 FQNEAQ. CDR3 length: 16 amino acids. CDR3: CASLSTWALNTGELFF. DNA for the CDR3: TGTGCCAGCCTCTCAACTTGGGCGCTGAACACCGGGGAGCTGTTTTTT.